A single T cell receptor beta chain is shown here with its context. Its antigen remains unidentified. It has no much larger one-base neighbor in the sample; base qualities were not kept. Systemically healthy Caucasian individuals from Russia, approximately 39 in total and aged about 6 to 90 years, were included as donors. Each donor gave 9 to 10 milliliters of peripheral blood, collected into EDTA-treated Vacutainer tubes. Ficoll-Paque density-gradient centrifugation was used to isolate PBMCs, with at least 7 million per sample. Trizol reagent was used to extract total RNA from PBMCs, with at least 6 micrograms per sample. Naive CD45RAhigh/CD27high T cell percentages were measured by flow cytometry on a PBMC aliquot from every donor. The library was produced with 5' RACE. This sample was sequenced with an Illumina HiSeq 2500. The second PCR ran for roughly 7 to 12 cycles and used a J-beta primer mix along with a sample-barcoded 5' primer. A template-switch 5' adaptor carrying 12 random nucleotides introduced a unique molecular identifier onto each TCR beta cDNA molecule. At least 2.5 million CDR3-containing paired-end reads were obtained from each sample. First-strand cDNA synthesis was performed from all RNA using the Mint cDNA synthesis kit, with priming by a TRBC-specific oligonucleotide. All cDNA was treated with uracil-DNA glycosylase and then went through a first 18-cycle PCR with the universal primers M1SS and BC2_uni_R. Per the authors' processing: For normalization, 1 million high-quality reads were randomly selected from each sample, with every read carrying a distinct molecular identifier. Reads with shared molecular identifiers were discarded instead of being binned into consensus sequences. MiTCR, set to a Q25 quality threshold and the strictest error-elimination algorithm, was used for CDR3 identification, clonotype clustering and error correction. A nonparametric unseen species model using Euler transformation provided a lower-bound estimate of total TCR beta diversity. The public reads were run again by TCRdb, first through fastp at Q25 and then through MiXCR, and only productive beta chains were kept. Here each entry gathers all rows of one CDR3 protein and keeps the most common genes and DNA. These V and J calls derive from TCRdb rather than the authors' analysis. The sample table lists fewer than 900,000 distinct CDR3 sequences, about 40% of them with a count of one. The ten largest make up roughly 19% of the sample.

This entry is derived from a study of blood T cells in healthy people across ages (dated by TCRdb to the mid-2010s). At the level of the whole study: In model experiments, template switching captured about one uniquely barcoded TCR beta cDNA molecule for every two T cells. To avoid experimental bias, donors of different ages were spread randomly across the sequencing lanes. To track age-related changes in TCR beta repertoire diversity, the study relied on deep sequencing normalized with unique cDNA molecular identifiers. For two donors (one aged 18 to 29 and one aged 80 or older), the study analyzed two additional independent replicas of 1 million unique cDNA reads from the same blood draw. Donors were grouped into four age groups: young (average approximately 15 years), middle-aged (roughly 40), aged (about 60) and long-lived (approximately 75). Overall study results and their limits: A strong correlation was found between observed TCR beta diversity and the percentage of naive T cells measured by flow cytometry. Conclusive comparison of naive and antigen-experienced compartments was prevented by the profiling of bulk unsorted PBMCs. Estimates of total diversity based on one million sequenced T cells were regarded as lower bounds and as underestimates. The long-lived group showed more naive CD4+ T cells, fewer expanded clones and increased TCR diversity than the aged group, suggesting age selection. Because donor CMV infection status was unknown, age-related changes in expanded clonotypes were potentially confounded. As age increased, observed TCR beta diversity per million T cells dropped in a roughly linear way, and a significant reduction was already evident by age about 40.

The TCR originated in a woman aged 60-70 years in good health. The material sequenced was blood.

The CDR3 region reads CASSRGQGRTGELFF. In nucleotide form, the sequence is TGTGCCAGCAGTAGGGGACAGGGTAGGACCGGGGAGCTGTTTTTT. The chain is made from TRBV2 and TRBJ2-2; 9 central nucleotides agree with TRBD1. There are 15 amino acids in the CDR3, from cysteine to phenylalanine inclusive. Only the CDR3 DNA is retained, 45 bases long and in frame from the first base. The germline V gene encodes CDR1 SNHLY and CDR2 FYNNEI. Germline trimming: 5 bases from V, 5 bases from J; junction bases outside gene matches: 6.